This T cell receptor beta chain was sequenced for a study of T cell responses to AZD1222 COVID-19 vaccine. As regards this clone: The antigen is unknown.

Trimming left V 3 bases short and J 2 bases short, with 14 bases between. Germline values: CDR1 LNHDA, CDR2 SQIVND (reference sequence). The CDR3 totals 15 residues. Study observations and caveats: Baseline seropositives among AZD1222 recipients totaled only six. Clonal diversity may have been underestimated in mostly white British donors. Targeting of unmutated variant regions was reportedly seen in nearly half of spike-specific TCRs. The peak T cell response came first, and repertoires were sampled only after it.

Method: immunoSEQ multiplex PCR; TCRdb's copy keeps in-frame clones and lacks some. Here the sample spans around 63,000 clones, approximately 83% being singletons. This rearrangement joins TRBV19 to TRBJ2-7; D remains ambiguous. This clonotype was obtained from an adult in good health. The sequences come from peripheral blood, collected on day 0 of AZD1222 vaccination. The CDR3: CASSITVPGPYEQYF. CDR3 DNA sequence: TGTGCCAGTAGTATCACCGTGCCAGGACCCTACGAGCAGTACTTC.